The text below deals with one T cell receptor (beta chain). What it binds is not known. Researchers attached unique molecular identifiers to individual cDNA molecules. Each CDR3 protein gets one entry after TCRdb re-called the 5' RACE reads with MiXCR. The sample lists 100,000 to 150,000 distinct CDR3 sequences; under 15% were seen once. The data are from a study of early T cells in non-severe SARS-CoV-2 infection. The CDR3 consists of 16 residues. CDR1 and CDR2 (germline): SEHNR, FQNEAQ (reference sequence). V lost 3 bases, J lost 0 bases, and 12 bases lay in between. Study-wide findings and caveats: Anti-spike CD8 responses were favored by VDJdb matching, which missed private and CD4 specificities.

The sequence was collected from an adult who was a healthcare worker with PCR-confirmed SARS-CoV-2 infection or an uninfected control (not recorded which). V is TRBV7-9 and J is TRBJ2-4; maybe TRBD2 (5 bases). Sequencing input: whole blood. The DNA of the CDR3 is TGTGCCAGCAGCTTTTTTTTGAGGGTAGCCAAAAACATTCAGTACTTC. Protein product: CASSFFLRVAKNIQYF.